One T cell receptor beta chain is described in this entry. Its antigen remains unidentified. The assay was immunoSEQ multiplex PCR, and TCRdb's table has in-frame clones only and misses some. The sample contains roughly 5,100 clones, 25% to 35% of which appear only once. Proliferating CFSE-low MLR cells were sequenced to define alloreactive TCRbeta sequences. This entry comes from a study of T cell clones after liver transplantation. Across the whole study: Post-transplant blood was tracked for graft-donor-reactive T cell clones identified in a pre-transplant mixed lymphocyte reaction. As an antigen-independent comparator, third-party-reactive TCRbeta sequences came from pre-transplant mixed lymphocyte reactions.

Notes on the study in general: A larger donor-reactive than third-party decline suggested partial antigen-specific deletion.

CDR1 SQVTM and CDR2 ANQGSEA come from the germline V gene. This CDR3 is 12 amino acids long. V lost 7 bases, J lost 5 bases, and 6 bases stayed unmatched. The sample consisted of CD4+ T cells from cultured PBMCs. This chain uses TRBV29-1 with TRBJ1-1, with 8 bases aligning to TRBD1. This clonotype was obtained from a human patient who received a liver transplant. Some T cells could come from the graft donor. CDR3 residues: CSANRGTTEAFF. DNA for the CDR3: TGCAGCGCAAACAGGGGGACGACTGAAGCTTTCTTT.